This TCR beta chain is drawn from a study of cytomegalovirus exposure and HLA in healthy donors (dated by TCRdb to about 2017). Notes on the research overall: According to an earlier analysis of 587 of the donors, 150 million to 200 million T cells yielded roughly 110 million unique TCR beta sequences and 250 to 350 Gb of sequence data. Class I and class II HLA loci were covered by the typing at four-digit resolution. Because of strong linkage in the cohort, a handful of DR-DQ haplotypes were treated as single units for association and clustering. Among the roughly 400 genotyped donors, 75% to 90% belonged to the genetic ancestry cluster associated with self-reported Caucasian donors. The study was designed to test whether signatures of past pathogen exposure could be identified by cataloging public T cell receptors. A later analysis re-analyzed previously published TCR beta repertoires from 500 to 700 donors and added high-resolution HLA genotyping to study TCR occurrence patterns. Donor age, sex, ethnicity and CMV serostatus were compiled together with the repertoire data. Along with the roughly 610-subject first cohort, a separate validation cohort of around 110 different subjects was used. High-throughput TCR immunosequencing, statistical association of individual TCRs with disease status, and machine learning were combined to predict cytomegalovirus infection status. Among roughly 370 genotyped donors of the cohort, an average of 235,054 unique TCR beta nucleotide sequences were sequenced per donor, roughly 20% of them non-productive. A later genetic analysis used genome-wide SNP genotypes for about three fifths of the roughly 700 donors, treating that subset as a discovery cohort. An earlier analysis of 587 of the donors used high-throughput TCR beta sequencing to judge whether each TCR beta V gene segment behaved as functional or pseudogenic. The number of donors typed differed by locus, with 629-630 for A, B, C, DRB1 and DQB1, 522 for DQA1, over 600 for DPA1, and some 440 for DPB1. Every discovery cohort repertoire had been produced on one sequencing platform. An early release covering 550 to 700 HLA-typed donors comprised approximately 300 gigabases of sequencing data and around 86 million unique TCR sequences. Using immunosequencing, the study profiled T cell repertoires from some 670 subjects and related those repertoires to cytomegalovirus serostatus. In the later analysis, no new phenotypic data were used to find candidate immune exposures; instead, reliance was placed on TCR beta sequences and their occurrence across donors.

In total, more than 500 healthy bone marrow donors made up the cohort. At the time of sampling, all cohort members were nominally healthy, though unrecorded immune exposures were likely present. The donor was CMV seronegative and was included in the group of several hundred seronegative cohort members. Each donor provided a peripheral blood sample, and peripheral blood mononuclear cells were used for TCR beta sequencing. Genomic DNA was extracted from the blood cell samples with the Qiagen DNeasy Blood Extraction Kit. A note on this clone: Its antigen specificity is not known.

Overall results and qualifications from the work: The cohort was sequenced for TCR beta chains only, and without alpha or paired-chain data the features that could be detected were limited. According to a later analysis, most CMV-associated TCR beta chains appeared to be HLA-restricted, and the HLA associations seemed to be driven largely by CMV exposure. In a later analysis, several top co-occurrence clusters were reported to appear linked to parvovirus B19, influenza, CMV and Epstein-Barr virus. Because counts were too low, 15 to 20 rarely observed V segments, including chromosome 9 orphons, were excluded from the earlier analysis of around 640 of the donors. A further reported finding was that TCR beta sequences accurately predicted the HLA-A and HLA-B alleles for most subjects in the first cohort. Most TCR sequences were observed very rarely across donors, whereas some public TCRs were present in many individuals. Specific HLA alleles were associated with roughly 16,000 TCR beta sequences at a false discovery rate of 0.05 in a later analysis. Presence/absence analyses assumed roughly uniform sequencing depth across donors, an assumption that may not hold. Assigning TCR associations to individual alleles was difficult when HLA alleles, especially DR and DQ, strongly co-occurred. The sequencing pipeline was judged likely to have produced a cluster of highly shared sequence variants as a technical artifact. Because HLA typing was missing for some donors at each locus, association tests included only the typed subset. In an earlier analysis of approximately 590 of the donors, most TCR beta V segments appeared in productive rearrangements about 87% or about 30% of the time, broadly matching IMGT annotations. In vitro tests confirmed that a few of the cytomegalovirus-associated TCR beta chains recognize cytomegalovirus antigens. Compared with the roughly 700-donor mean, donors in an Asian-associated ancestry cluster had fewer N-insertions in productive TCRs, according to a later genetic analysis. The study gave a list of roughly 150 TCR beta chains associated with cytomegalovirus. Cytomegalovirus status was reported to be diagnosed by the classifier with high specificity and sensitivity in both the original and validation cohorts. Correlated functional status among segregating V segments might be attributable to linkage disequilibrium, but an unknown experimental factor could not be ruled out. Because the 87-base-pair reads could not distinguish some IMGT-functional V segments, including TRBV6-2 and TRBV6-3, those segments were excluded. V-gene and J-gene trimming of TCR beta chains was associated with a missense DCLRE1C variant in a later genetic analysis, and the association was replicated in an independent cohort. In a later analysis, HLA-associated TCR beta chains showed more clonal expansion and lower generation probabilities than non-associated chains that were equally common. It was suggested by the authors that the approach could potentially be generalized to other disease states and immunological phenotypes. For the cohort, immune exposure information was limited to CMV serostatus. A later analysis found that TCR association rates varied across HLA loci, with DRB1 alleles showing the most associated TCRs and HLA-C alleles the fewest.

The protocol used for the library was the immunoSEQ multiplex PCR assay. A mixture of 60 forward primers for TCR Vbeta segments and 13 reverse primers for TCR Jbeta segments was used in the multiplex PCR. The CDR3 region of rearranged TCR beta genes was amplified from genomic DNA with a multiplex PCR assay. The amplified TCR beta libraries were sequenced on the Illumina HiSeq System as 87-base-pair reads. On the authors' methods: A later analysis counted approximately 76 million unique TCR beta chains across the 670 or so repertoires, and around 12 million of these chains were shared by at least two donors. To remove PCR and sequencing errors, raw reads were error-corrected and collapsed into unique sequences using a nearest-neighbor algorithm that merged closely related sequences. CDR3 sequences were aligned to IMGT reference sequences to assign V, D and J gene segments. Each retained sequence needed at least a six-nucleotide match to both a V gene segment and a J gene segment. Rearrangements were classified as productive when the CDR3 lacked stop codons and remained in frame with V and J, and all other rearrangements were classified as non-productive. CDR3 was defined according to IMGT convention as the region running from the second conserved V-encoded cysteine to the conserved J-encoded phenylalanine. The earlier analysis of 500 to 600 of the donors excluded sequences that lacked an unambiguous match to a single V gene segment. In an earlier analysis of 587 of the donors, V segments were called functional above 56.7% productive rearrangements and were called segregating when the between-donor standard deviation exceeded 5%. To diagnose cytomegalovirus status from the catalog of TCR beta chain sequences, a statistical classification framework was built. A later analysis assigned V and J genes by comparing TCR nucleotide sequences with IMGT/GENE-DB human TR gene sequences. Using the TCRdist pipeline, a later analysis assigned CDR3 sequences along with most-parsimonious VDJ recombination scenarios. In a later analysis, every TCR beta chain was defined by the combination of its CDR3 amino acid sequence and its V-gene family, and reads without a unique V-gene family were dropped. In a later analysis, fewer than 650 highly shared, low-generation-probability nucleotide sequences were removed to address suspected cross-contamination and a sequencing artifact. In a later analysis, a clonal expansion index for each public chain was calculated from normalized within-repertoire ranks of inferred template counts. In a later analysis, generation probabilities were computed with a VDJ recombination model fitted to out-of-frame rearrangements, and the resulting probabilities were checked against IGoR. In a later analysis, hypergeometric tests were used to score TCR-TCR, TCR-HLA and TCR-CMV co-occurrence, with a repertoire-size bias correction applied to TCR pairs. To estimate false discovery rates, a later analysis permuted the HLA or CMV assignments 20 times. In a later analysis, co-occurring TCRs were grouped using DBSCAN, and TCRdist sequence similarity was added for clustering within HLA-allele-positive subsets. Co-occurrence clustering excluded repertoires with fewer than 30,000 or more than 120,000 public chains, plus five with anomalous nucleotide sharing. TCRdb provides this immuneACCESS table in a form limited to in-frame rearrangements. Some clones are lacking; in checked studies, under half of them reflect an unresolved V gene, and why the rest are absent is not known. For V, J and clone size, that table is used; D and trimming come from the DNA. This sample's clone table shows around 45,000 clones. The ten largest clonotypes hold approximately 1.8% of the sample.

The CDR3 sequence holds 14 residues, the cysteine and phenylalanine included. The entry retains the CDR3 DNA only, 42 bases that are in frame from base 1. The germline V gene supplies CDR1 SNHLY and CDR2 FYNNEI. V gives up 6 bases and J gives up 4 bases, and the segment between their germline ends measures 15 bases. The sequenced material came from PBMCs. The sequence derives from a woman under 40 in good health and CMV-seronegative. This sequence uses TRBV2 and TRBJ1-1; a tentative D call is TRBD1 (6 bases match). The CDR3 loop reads CASRDPGASTEAFF. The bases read TGTGCCAGCAGAGACCCAGGGGCCAGCACTGAAGCTTTCTTT.